This T cell receptor (beta chain) comes out of a study of blood T cell repertoires in COVID-19. Across the study: Sites across the United States, Italy and Spain contributed samples from acute and convalescent COVID-19. Sources were T cells, B-cell-depleted T cells, or PBMCs; the material itself was cDNA or gDNA.

The CDR3 is 12 amino acids. Germline V gives CDR1 MDHEN, CDR2 SYDVKM. V lost 7 bases and J 5 bases, leaving 12 bases between the germline ends. Original data processing: Amplification with reference gene primers provided the estimates of nucleated cell counts. Method: immunoSEQ multiplex PCR; TCRdb's copy keeps in-frame clones and lacks some. V and J calls and clone size are copied from that table; D and trimming were computed from the DNA. Here the sample spans 470,000 or so clones, 75% to 90% being singletons. The sequenced sample consisted of peripheral blood. This TCR derives from a human donor in a cohort sampled during active COVID-19. V and J are TRBV28 and TRBJ2-7; weak D call: TRBD2 (7 bases). The CDR3: CASIRGAHEQYF. CDR3 bases: TGTGCCAGCATCCGGGGGGCCCACGAGCAGTACTTC. The full variable domain, in which reference TRBV28 and TRBJ2-7 provide the parts outside the CDR3, is DVKVTQSSRYLVKRTGEKVFLECVQDMDHENMFWYRQDPGLGLRLIYFSYDVKMKEKGDIPEGYSVSREKKERFSLILESASTNQTSMYLCASIRGAHEQYFGPGTRLTVT.